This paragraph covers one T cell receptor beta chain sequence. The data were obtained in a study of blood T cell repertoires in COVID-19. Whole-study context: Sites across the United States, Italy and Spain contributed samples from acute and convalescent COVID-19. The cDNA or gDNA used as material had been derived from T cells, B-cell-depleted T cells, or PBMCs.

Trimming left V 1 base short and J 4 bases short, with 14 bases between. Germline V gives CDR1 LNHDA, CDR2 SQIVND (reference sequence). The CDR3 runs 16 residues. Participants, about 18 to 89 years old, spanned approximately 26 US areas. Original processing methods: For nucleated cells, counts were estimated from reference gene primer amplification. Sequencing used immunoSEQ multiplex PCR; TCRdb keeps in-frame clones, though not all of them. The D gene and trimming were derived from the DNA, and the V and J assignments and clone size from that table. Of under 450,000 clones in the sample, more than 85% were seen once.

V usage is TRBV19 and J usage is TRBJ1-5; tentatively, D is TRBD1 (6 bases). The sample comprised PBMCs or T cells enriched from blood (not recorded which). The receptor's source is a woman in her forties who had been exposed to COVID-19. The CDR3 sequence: CASSIGAGVRNQPQHF. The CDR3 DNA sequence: TGTGCCAGTAGTATAGGGGCAGGGGTCAGGAATCAGCCCCAGCATTTT.